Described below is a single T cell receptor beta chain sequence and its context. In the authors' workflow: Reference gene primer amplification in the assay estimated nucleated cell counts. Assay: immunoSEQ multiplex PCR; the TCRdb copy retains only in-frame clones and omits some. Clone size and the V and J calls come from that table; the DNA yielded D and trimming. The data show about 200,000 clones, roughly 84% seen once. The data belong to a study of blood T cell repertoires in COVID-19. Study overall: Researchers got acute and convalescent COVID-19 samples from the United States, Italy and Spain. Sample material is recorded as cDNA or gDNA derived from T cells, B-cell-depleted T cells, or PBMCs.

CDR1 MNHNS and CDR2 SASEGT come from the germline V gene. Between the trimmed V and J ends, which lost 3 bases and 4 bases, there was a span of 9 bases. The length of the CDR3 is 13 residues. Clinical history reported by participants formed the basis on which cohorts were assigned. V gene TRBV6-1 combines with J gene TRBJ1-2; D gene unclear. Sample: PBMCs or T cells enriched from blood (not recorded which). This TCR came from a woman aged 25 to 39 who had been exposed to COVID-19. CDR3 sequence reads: CASSDGEFYGYTF. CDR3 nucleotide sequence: TGTGCCAGCAGTGACGGAGAGTTCTATGGCTACACCTTC.